A selection of T cell receptor beta chains follows, all from one sample in a study of identical twins. TCRdb re-analysed the 5' RACE reads in MiXCR, keeping a single row per CDR3 protein. The top ten hold less than 0.5% of the sample, which has a few hundred thousand distinct CDR3 sequences, 13% to 15% seen once. This same sample was also taken into another study, of yellow fever vaccine responses in identical twins.

Sequencing used CD4+ T cells sorted from blood. Source of these receptors: a woman aged 18-29 years in good health. The CDR3 runs from the conserved cysteine through the conserved F or W. The D gene is left open where the match is weak. Expanded clones are given a class, and other clones once, few, many or no size at all.

d_gene,abundance,len,v_gene,j_gene,CDR3aa,CDR3nt
TRBD2,.,18,TRBV28,TRBJ2-2,CASQTGTSGRVDTGELFF,TGTGCCAGCCAAACCGGGACTAGCGGGAGGGTCGACACCGGGGAGCTGTTTTTT
TRBD2,.,15,TRBV6-1,TRBJ2-1,CASRGLAGGPGEQFF,TGTGCCAGCAGGGGACTAGCGGGAGGGCCGGGTGAGCAGTTCTTC
.,few,13,TRBV20-1,TRBJ1-5,CSAKDRGNQPQHF,TGCAGTGCAAAGGACAGAGGGAATCAGCCCCAGCATTTT
.,few,15,TRBV19,TRBJ2-2,CASSRVPHIGGELFF,TGTGCCAGTAGTCGGGTCCCCCATATCGGCGGGGAGCTGTTTTTT
.,.,15,TRBV6-1,TRBJ1-2,CASTKDTGVNYGYTF,TGTGCCAGCACCAAAGACACGGGAGTGAACTATGGCTACACCTTC
.,few,14,TRBV5-1,TRBJ1-1,CASSLLQVNTEAFF,TGCGCCAGCAGCCTGTTACAGGTGAACACTGAAGCTTTCTTT
.,few,14,TRBV28,TRBJ2-5,CASSPPGNQETQYF,TGTGCCAGCAGCCCCCCAGGGAACCAAGAGACCCAGTACTTC
TRBD1,.,15,TRBV28,TRBJ2-4,CASSPTGSGKNIQYF,TGTGCCAGCAGCCCGACAGGGTCCGGCAAAAACATTCAGTACTTC
TRBD2,few,15,TRBV6-4,TRBJ2-3,CASSDTTSSPDTQYF,TGTGCCAGCAGTGATACGACTAGCTCCCCAGATACGCAGTATTTT
TRBD1,.,12,TRBV29-1,TRBJ1-6,CSAGQAGSPLHF,TGCAGCGCAGGACAGGCTGGTTCACCCCTCCACTTT
TRBD1,many,14,TRBV12-3/TRBV12-4,TRBJ2-1,CASSDRDRSNEQFF,TGTGCCAGCAGTGACCGGGACAGGTCCAATGAGCAGTTCTTC
TRBD1,.,17,TRBV11-2,TRBJ2-2,CASSLDSQGANTGELFF,TGTGCCAGCAGCTTAGATTCCCAGGGGGCTAACACCGGGGAGCTGTTTTTT
.,.,12,TRBV10-3,TRBJ2-1,CAISESRGEQFF,TGTGCCATCAGTGAGTCAAGGGGTGAGCAGTTCTTC
TRBD2,many,15,TRBV7-2,TRBJ2-1,CASSSRAGGDNEQFF,TGTGCCAGCAGCTCGAGGGCGGGGGGCGACAATGAGCAGTTCTTC
TRBD1,.,16,TRBV12-3/TRBV12-4,TRBJ2-3,CASSSPRTGKADTQYF,TGTGCCAGCAGTAGCCCCCGGACAGGGAAGGCAGATACGCAGTATTTT
TRBD2,.,18,TRBV11-1,TRBJ2-1,CASSLGLAGDLPGGEQFF,TGTGCCAGCAGCCTGGGACTAGCGGGGGACTTGCCTGGGGGTGAGCAGTTCTTC
.,.,14,TRBV27,TRBJ2-5,CASSFGGHQETQYF,TGTGCCAGCAGTTTTGGGGGCCATCAAGAGACCCAGTACTTC
TRBD2,once,15,TRBV28,TRBJ2-3,CASAAGTSGGNIKYF,TGTGCCAGCGCGGCCGGGACTAGCGGGGGGAACATTAAGTATTTT
TRBD1,many,12,TRBV29-1,TRBJ1-1,CSAKQGDTEAFF,TGCAGCGCGAAACAGGGGGATACTGAAGCTTTCTTT
.,.,12,TRBV20-1,TRBJ2-5,CSAPVTQETQYF,TGCAGTGCCCCGGTCACCCAAGAGACCCAGTACTTC
TRBD2,few,18,TRBV6-2/TRBV6-3,TRBJ2-1,CASSDYGLAGRNYNEQFF,TGTGCCAGCAGTGACTACGGGTTAGCGGGGAGAAATTACAATGAGCAGTTCTTC
TRBD1,many,16,TRBV9,TRBJ2-3,CASSAPDRGKEDTQYF,TGTGCCAGCAGCGCCCCTGACAGGGGAAAAGAGGATACGCAGTATTTT
TRBD2,many,16,TRBV12-3/TRBV12-4,TRBJ2-1,CASSLVLLAGVNEQFF,TGTGCCAGCAGTTTAGTGTTACTAGCGGGGGTAAATGAGCAGTTCTTC
.,few,14,TRBV29-1,TRBJ2-5,CSVGAQTAQETQYF,TGCAGCGTTGGGGCTCAGACAGCCCAAGAGACCCAGTACTTC
.,few,17,TRBV16,TRBJ2-2,CASSPKDRGGNTGELFF,TGTGCCAGCAGCCCCAAAGATCGGGGCGGAAACACCGGGGAGCTGTTTTTT
.,.,15,TRBV12-3/TRBV12-4,TRBJ2-3,CASSLRGPITDTQYF,TGTGCCAGCAGTTTACGGGGCCCAATCACAGATACGCAGTATTTT
.,.,15,TRBV18,TRBJ1-2,CASSEIWDGNYGYTF,TGTGCCAGCTCGGAGATTTGGGACGGCAACTATGGCTACACCTTC
.,few,15,TRBV5-5,TRBJ1-1,CASSSREGLNTEAFF,TGTGCCAGCAGCTCCCGAGAGGGCTTGAACACTGAAGCTTTCTTT
.,few,14,TRBV5-1,TRBJ1-1,CASRPSLGGTEAFF,TGCGCCAGCAGACCCTCGTTGGGGGGGACTGAAGCTTTCTTT
TRBD2,.,17,TRBV3-1,TRBJ2-2,CASSQGGLAANTGELFF,TGTGCCAGCAGCCAAGGAGGACTAGCGGCGAACACCGGGGAGCTGTTTTTT
TRBD2,.,14,TRBV5-1,TRBJ2-1,CATKRGGADNEQFF,TGCGCCACCAAACGGGGGGGCGCGGACAATGAGCAGTTCTTC
.,few,13,TRBV20-1,TRBJ2-3,CSARGRVPDTQYF,TGCAGTGCTAGGGGTAGGGTACCAGATACGCAGTATTTT
.,few,14,TRBV2,TRBJ1-1,CASKPRAVNTEAFF,TGTGCCAGCAAACCACGGGCCGTGAACACTGAAGCTTTCTTT